Here is one T cell receptor beta chain with its context. This clone was seen only a few times. It lacks a known antigen. No qualities accompany the bases; no much larger clone lies one base away. This sample was included in a study of CD8+ T cells in alopecia areata (dated by TCRdb to the late 2010s). Study-wide context: Treated patients were enrolled in an open-label pilot trial of oral tofacitinib at 5 to 10 mg twice daily for moderate-to-severe alopecia areata. Biopsies were taken from tofacitinib-treated patients at baseline and again at 4 and 24 weeks into treatment, and several of those patients also had a later scalp biopsy. Scalp clonality was compared among normal scalp (n=4), patchy alopecia areata scalp (n=8), and alopecia totalis/universalis scalp (n=8). Amplification of TCRbeta CDR3 regions was done by immunoSEQ multiplex PCR using 35 Vbeta forward primers and 13 Jbeta reverse primers. The study used high-throughput TCRbeta sequencing to examine T cell clonal expansion in alopecia areata, in both the C3H/HeJ mouse model and human patients. For the treated patients, the SALT score, which quantifies what percentage of scalp surface area is affected, served as the measure of disease severity. Tofacitinib was administered for 6 to 18 months, and 6 months of follow-up off drug were then conducted to assess delayed response and recurrence. RNA was extracted with the PAXgene miRNA kit for fixed scalp, the miRNeasy kit for PBMCs, and the RNeasy kit for mouse skin. Human TCRbeta sequencing covered scalp tissue and sorted CD4+ and CD8+ peripheral blood T cells from patchy and totalis/universalis alopecia areata patients and healthy controls.

The CDR3, from cysteine to phenylalanine, totals 13 residues. Just CDR3 DNA is preserved here, 39 bases in frame from base 1. At the junction V is shortened by 0 bases and J by 0 bases, with 2 bases in between. From a lookup of the germline V gene (reference sequence), CDR1 and CDR2 are PRHDT and FYEKMQ. Library preparation was by the immunoSEQ multiplex PCR assay. To provide template for TCR sequencing, every sample had RNA extracted and reverse transcribed into cDNA. SuperScript III was used for first-strand cDNA synthesis, primed with a 2:1 mix of oligo-dT and random hexamers. A synthetic immune receptor repertoire was used to gauge amplification bias, and whatever bias remained was removed computationally. The study's own analysis went as follows. Raw reads were preprocessed to remove errors, and CDR3 was defined by IMGT conventions from the conserved cysteine to phenylalanine. Clonality was computed by normalizing Shannon entropy by log2 of the number of productive unique TCRs and subtracting the result from 1. Scalp TCRbeta sequences were cross-referenced with sorted blood CD4 and CD8 repertoires so that the CD4 or CD8 identity of scalp clones could be inferred. TCRdb holds this immuneACCESS table with in-frame rearrangements only. Some clones are missing; in checked studies, unresolved V genes explain under half, and the rest has no known cause. The V and J calls and clone size are taken from that table; D and trimming were inferred from the DNA. For this sample the table gives about 140,000 clones, of which roughly 80% were detected only once. Jointly, the top ten make up roughly 25% of the sample.

General findings and caveats noted by the study authors: Scalp clonality and the number of expanded CD8+ clones among the top 100 scalp clones were significantly decreased by tofacitinib. During tofacitinib treatment, many expanded lesional clones stuck around in both scalp and blood, and this persistence may partly explain why relapse happens after treatment is stopped. Lesional scalp, especially in alopecia totalis/universalis, showed higher clonality and more expanded CD8+ clones than normal scalp, suggesting antigenic drive. Unlike mouse skin, which is dominated by gammadelta T cells, normal human skin has resident alphabeta T cells that are also sequenced, and this complicates analysis of the scalp TCR repertoire. Because the treated cohort was small and had only one nonresponder, larger studies are needed to examine links between baseline CD8+ expansion and response. Compared with mice, TCR sequences shared between patients were less clear, possibly partly because of HLA diversity across the patient population.

The time point tag for this specimen amounts to: more than 3 weeks on oral tofacitinib. This specimen's treatment or condition label, interpreted: oral pan-JAK inhibitor, 5-10 mg twice daily. Lesional scalp punch biopsies and peripheral blood were obtained from alopecia areata patients. PBMCs were isolated by density centrifugation and stained for CD3, CD4 and CD8, after which CD4+ and CD8+ T cells were sorted on a FACSAria. The chain employs TRBV13 and TRBJ1-1; no D segment can be confidently identified. The sample consisted of CD8+ T cells sorted from blood, taken at week 4, from a patient treated with tofacitinib. This TCR derives from a human donor with alopecia areata. The CDR3 is CASSLGLNTEAFF. The nucleotide sequence reads as follows: TGTGCCAGCAGCTTAGGTTTGAACACTGAAGCTTTCTTT.